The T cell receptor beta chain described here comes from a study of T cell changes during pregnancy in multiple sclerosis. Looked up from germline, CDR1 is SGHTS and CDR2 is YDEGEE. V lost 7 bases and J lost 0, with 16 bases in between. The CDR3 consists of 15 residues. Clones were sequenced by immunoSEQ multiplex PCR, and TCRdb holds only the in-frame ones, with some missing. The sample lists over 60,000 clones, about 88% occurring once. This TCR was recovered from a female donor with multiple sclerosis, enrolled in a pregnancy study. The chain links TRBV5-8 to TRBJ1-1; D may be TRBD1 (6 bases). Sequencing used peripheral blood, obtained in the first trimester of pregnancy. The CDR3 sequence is CASGTRGPMNTEAFF. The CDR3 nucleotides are TGTGCCAGCGGGACAAGGGGTCCCATGAACACTGAAGCTTTCTTT.